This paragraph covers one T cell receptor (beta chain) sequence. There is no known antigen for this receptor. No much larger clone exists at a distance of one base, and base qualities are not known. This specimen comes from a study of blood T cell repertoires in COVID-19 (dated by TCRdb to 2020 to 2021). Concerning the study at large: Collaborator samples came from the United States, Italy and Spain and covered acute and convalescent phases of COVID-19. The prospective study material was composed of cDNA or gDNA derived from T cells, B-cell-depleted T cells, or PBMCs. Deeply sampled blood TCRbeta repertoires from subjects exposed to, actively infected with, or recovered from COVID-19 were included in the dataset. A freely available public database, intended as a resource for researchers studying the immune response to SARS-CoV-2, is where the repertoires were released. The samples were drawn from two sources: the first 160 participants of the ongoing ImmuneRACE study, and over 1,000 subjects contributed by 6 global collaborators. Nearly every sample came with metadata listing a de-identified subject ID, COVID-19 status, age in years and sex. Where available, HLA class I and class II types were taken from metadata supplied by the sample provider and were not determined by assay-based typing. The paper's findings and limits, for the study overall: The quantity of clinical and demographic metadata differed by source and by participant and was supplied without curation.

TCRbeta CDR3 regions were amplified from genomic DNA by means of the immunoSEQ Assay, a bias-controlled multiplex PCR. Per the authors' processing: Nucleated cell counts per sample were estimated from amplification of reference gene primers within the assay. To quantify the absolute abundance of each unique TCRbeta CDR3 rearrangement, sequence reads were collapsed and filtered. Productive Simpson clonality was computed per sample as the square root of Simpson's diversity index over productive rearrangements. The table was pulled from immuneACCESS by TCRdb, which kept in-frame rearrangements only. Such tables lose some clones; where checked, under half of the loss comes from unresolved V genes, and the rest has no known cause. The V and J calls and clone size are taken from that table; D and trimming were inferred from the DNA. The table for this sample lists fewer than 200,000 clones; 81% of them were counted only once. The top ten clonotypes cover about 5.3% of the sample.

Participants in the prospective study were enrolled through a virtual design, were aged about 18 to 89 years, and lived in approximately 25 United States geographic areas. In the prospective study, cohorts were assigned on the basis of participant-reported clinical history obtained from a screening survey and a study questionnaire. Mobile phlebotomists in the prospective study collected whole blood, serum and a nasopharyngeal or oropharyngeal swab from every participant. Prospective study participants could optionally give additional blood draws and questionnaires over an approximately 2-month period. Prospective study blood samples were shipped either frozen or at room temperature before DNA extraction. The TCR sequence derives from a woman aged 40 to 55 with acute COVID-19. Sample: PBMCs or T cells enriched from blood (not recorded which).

The CDR3 region: CAWGARGGMRIHEQYF. The bases are TGTGCCTGGGGCGCCCGAGGCGGGATGCGAATCCACGAGCAGTACTTC. Rearrangement joined TRBV30 to TRBJ2-7; a tentative D call is TRBD2 (6 bases match). CDR1 and CDR2, per the germline V gene (reference sequence), are GTSNPN and SVGIG. The germline ends are 25 bases apart after V is trimmed by 5 bases and J by 5 bases. The CDR3, cysteine through phenylalanine, is 16 amino acids long. Only the CDR3 DNA is retained, 48 bases long and in frame from the first base.